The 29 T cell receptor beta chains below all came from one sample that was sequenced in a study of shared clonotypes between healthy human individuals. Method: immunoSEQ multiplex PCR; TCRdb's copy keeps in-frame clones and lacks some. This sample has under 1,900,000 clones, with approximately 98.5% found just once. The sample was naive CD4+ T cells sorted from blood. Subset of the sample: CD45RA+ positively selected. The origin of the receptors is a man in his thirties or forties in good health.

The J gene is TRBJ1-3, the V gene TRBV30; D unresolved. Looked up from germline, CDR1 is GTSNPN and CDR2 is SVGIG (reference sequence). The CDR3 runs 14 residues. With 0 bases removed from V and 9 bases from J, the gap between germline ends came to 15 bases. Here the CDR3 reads CAWSVGTLGGTIYF. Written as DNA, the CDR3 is TGTGCCTGGAGTGTGGGAACTTTAGGAGGCACCATATATTTT.

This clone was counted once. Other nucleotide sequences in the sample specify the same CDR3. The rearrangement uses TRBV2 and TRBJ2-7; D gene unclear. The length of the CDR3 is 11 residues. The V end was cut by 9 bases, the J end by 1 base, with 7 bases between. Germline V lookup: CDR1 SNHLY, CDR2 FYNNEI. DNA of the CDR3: TGTGCCAGTAGGGCTTCCTACGAGCAGTACTTC. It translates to CASRASYEQYF.

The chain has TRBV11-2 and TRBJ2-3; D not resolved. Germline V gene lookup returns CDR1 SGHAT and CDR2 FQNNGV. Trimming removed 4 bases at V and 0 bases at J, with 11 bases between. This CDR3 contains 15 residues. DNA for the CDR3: TGTGCCAGCAGCTATGGCGGAACCAGCACAGATACGCAGTATTTT. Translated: CASSYGGTSTDTQYF.

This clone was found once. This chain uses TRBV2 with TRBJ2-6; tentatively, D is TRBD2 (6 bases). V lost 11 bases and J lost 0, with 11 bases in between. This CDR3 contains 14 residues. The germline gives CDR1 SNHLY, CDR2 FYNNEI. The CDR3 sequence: CAVRRASGANVLTF. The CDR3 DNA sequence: TGTGCCGTCAGGAGGGCCTCTGGGGCCAACGTCCTGACTTTC.

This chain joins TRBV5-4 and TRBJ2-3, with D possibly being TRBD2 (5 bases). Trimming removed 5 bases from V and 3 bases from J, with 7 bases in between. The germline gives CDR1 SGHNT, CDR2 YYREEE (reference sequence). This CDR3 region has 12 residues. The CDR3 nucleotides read TGTGCCAGCAGGGGCGGGACAGATACGCAGTATTTT. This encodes CASRGGTDTQYF.

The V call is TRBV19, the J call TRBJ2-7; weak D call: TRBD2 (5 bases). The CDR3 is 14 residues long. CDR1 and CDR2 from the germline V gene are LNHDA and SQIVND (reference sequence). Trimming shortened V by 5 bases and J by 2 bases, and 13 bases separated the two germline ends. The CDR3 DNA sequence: TGTGCCAGTAGTGTGGACGGGATAACCTACGAGCAGTACTTC. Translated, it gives CASSVDGITYEQYF. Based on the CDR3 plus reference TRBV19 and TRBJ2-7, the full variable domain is DGGITQSPKYLFRKEGQNVTLSCEQNLNHDAMYWYRQDPGQGLRLIYYSQIVNDFQKGDIAEGYSVSREKKESFPLTVTSAQKNPTAFYLCASSVDGITYEQYFGPGTRLTVT.

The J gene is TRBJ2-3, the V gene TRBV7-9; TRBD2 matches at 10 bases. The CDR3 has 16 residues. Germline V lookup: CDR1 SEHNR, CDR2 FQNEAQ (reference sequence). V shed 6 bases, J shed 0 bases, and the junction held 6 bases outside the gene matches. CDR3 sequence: CASRSTSGKSTDTQYF. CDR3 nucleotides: TGTGCCAGCAGATCTACTAGCGGGAAGAGCACAGATACGCAGTATTTT.

CDR3 in DNA: TGTGCCAGCAGTTTGGGAGGAACTAGCAATCAGCCCCAGCATTTT. Translation: CASSLGGTSNQPQHF. The chain uses TRBV28 and TRBJ1-5, with no clear D. Germline V gives CDR1 MDHEN, CDR2 SYDVKM. The CDR3 runs to 15 residues. V lost 3 bases and J lost 0, with 9 bases in between.

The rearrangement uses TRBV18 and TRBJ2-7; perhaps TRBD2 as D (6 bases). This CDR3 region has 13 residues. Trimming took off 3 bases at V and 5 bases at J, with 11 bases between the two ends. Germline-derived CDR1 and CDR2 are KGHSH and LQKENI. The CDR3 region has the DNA TGTGCCAGCTCACCGGCGGGGAGCAACGAGCAGTACTTC. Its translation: CASSPAGSNEQYF.

The CDR3 coding sequence is TGTGCCAGCATGGGGGGAGGTTGGTCTGGAAACACCATATATTTT. Amino acids: CASMGGGWSGNTIYF. This chain joins TRBV6-5 and TRBJ1-3, with D possibly TRBD1 on 5 matching bases. Between the trimmed V and J ends, which lost 7 bases and 1 base, there was a span of 14 bases. Per germline, CDR1 MNHEY and CDR2 SVGAGI. The CDR3 spans 15 residues.

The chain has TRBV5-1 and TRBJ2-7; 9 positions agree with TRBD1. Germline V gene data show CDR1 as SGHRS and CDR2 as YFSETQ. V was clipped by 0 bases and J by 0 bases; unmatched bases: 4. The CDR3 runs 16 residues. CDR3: CASSLGVGQGSYEQYF. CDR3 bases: TGCGCCAGCAGCTTGGGGGTGGGACAGGGCTCCTACGAGCAGTACTTC.

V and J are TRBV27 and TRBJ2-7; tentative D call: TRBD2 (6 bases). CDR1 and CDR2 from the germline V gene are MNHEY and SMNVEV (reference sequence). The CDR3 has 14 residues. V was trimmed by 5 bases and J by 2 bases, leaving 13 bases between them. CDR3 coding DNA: TGTGCCAGCAGTATCGGGCGGGGAACCTACGAGCAGTACTTC. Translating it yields CASSIGRGTYEQYF.

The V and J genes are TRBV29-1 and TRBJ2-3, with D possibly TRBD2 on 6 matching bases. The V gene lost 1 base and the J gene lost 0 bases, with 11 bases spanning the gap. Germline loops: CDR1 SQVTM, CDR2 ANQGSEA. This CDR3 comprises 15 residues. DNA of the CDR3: TGCAGCGTTGAAGTACTAGCCGCAAGCACAGATACGCAGTATTTT. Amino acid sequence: CSVEVLAASTDTQYF.

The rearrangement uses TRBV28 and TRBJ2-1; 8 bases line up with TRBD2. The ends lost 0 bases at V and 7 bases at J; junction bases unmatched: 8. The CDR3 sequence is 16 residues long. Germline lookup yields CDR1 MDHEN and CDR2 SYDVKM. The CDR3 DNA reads TGTGCCAGCAGTTTATGGAGCGGGAGTGGGCGTAATGAGCAGTTCTTC. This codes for CASSLWSGSGRNEQFF.

This CDR3 is CASTLASGVTDTQYF. The CDR3 DNA follows: TGCGCCAGCACCCTGGCTTCAGGGGTCACAGATACGCAGTATTTT. V gene TRBV5-1 combines with J gene TRBJ2-3; possible D gene TRBD1, 6 bases. Trimming cost V 6 bases and J 2 bases, with 16 bases left between them. Germline lookup yields CDR1 SGHRS and CDR2 YFSETQ. The CDR3 is 15 residues long.

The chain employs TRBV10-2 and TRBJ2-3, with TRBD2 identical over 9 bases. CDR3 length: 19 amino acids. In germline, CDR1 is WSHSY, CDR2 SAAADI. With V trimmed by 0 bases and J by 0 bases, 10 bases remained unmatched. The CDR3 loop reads CASSESSSGIQVSTDTQYF. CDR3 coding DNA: TGCGCCAGCAGTGAGTCATCTAGCGGGATCCAAGTGAGCACAGATACGCAGTATTTT.

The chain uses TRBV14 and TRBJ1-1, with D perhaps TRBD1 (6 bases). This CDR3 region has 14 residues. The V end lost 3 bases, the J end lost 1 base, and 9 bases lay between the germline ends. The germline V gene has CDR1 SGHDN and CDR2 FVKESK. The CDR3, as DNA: TGTGCCAGCAGCCATGTCAGGGGGAACACTGAAGCTTTCTTT. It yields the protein CASSHVRGNTEAFF. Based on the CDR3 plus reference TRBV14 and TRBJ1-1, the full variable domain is EAGVTQFPSHSVIEKGQTVTLRCDPISGHDNLYWYRRVMGKEIKFLLHFVKESKQDESGMPNNRFLAERTGGTYSTLKVQPAELEDSGVYFCASSHVRGNTEAFFGQGTRLTVV.

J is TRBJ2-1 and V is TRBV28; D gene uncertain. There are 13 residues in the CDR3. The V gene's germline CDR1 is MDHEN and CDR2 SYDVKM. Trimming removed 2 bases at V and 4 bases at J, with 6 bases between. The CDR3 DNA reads TGTGCCAGCAGTTTAAGTACATACAATGAGCAGTTCTTC. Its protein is CASSLSTYNEQFF.

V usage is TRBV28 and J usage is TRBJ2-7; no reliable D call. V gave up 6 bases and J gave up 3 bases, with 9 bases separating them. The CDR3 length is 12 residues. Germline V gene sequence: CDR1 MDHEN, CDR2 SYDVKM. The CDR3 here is CASSPHGYEQYF. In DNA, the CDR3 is TGTGCCAGCAGCCCCCACGGCTACGAGCAGTACTTC.

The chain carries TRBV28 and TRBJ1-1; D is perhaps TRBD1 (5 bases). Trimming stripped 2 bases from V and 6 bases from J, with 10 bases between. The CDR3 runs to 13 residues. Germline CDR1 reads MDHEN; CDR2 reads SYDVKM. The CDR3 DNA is TGTGCCAGCAGTTTAGGCAGGGTCTCTGAAGCTTTCTTT. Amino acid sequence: CASSLGRVSEAFF.

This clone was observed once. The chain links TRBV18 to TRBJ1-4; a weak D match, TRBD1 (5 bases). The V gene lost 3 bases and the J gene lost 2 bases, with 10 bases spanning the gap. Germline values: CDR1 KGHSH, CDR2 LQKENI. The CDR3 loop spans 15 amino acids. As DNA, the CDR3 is TGTGCCAGCTCACCGTTCGGGGGTACTAATGAAAAACTGTTTTTT. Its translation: CASSPFGGTNEKLFF.

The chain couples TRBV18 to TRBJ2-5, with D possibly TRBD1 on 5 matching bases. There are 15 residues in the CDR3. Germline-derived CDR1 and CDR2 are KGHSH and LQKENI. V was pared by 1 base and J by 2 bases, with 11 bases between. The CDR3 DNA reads TGTGCCAGCTCACCACTTAAGGGGTGGCAAGAGACCCAGTACTTC. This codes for CASSPLKGWQETQYF.

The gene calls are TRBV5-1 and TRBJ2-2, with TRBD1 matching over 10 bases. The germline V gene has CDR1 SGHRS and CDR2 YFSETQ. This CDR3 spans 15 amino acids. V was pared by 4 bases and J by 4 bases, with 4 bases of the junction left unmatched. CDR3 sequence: CASSVDRGRTGELFF. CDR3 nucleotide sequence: TGCGCCAGCAGCGTCGACAGGGGGCGCACCGGGGAGCTGTTTTTT.

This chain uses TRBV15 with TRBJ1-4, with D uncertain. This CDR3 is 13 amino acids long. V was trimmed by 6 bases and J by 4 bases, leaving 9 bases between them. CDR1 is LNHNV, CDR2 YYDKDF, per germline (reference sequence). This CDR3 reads CATSGRLNEKLFF. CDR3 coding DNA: TGTGCCACCAGTGGTCGGCTTAATGAAAAACTGTTTTTT.

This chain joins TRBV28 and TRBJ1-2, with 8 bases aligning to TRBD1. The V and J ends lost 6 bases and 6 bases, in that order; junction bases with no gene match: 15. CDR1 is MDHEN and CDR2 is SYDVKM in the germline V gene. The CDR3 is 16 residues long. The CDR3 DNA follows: TGTGCCAGCAGAGGGACAGGTCCCCGAGATGGGAATGGCTACACCTTC. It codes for CASRGTGPRDGNGYTF.

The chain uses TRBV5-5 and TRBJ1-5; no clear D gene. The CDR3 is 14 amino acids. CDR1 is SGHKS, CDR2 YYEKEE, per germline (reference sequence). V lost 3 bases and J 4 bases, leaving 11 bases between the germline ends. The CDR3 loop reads CASSSGYKNQPQHF. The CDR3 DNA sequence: TGTGCCAGCAGCTCCGGCTACAAGAATCAGCCCCAGCATTTT. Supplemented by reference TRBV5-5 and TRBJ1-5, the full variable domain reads DAGVTQSPTHLIKTRGQQVTLRCSPISGHKSVSWYQQVLGQGPQFIFQYYEKEERGRGNFPDRFSARQFPNYSSELNVNALLLGDSALYLCASSSGYKNQPQHFGDGTRLSIL.

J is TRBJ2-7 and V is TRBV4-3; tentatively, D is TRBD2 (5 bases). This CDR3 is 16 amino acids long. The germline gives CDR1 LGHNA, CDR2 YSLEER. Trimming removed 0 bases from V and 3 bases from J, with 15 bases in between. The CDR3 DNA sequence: TGCGCCAGCAGCCAAGATTTTGTGGGAGCGAACTACGAGCAGTACTTC. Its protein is CASSQDFVGANYEQYF.

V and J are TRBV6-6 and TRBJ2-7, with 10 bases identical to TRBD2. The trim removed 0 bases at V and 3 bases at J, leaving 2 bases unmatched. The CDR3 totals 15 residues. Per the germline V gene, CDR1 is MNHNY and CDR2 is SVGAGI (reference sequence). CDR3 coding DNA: TGTGCCAGCAGTTACTCTATAGCGGGAGGCTACGAGCAGTACTTC. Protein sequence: CASSYSIAGGYEQYF.

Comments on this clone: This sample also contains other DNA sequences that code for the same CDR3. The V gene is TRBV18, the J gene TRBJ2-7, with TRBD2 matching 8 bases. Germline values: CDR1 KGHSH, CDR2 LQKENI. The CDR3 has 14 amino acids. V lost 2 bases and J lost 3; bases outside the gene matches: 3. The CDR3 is CASSPLAGSYEQYF. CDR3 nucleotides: TGTGCCAGCTCACCATTAGCGGGAAGCTACGAGCAGTACTTC.